One and the same sample provided the 7 T cell receptor beta chains below, sequenced in a study of shared clonotypes between healthy human individuals. The assay was immunoSEQ multiplex PCR, and TCRdb's table has in-frame clones only and misses some. This table has millions of clones, roughly 91% appearing once. Naive-designated CD8 cells lacked CD45RO, were positively enriched for CCR7, and omitted terminally differentiated effector memory CD45RA+ cells. The sequenced material came from naive CD8+ T cells from PBMCs. The receptors were sampled from a young man in good health. Some clones in this sample may be carry-over from other donors' samples.

This clone was recorded a few times. This sample also contains other DNA sequences that code for the same CDR3. The V gene is TRBV9, the J gene TRBJ2-7; 8 nucleotides agree with TRBD2. Germline V gene lookup returns CDR1 SGDLS and CDR2 YYNGEE. This CDR3 spans 13 amino acids. V trimming: 4 bases; J trimming: 3 bases; junction bases outside the gene matches: 3. The DNA of the CDR3 is TGTGCCAGCAGCCCCGGGACTAGCTACGAGCAGTACTTC. Translating gives CASSPGTSYEQYF.

V gene TRBV4-3 combines with J gene TRBJ2-3, with D possibly TRBD1 on 5 matching bases. Trimming shortened V by 0 bases and J by 0 bases, and 10 bases separated the two germline ends. The CDR3 is 16 residues long. CDR1 is LGHNA and CDR2 is YSLEER in the germline V gene. The CDR3 is CASSQEWTSSTDTQYF. The CDR3 DNA reads TGCGCCAGCAGCCAAGAGTGGACATCTAGCACAGATACGCAGTATTTT.

V gene TRBV4-3 combines with J gene TRBJ2-7, with 10 nucleotides matching TRBD1. The CDR3 extends over 17 amino acids. Looked up from germline, CDR1 is LGHNA and CDR2 is YSLEER. V lost 0 bases to trimming and J lost 5 bases; unmatched junction nucleotides: 10. The CDR3 sequence is CASSQERMGDRGHEQYF. The CDR3 nucleotides are TGCGCCAGCAGCCAAGAGAGGATGGGGGACAGGGGCCACGAGCAGTACTTC.

V is TRBV13 and J is TRBJ2-1; the D is unclear. Trimming left V 0 bases short and J 9 bases short, with 12 bases between. Germline V lookup: CDR1 PRHDT, CDR2 FYEKMQ (reference sequence). The CDR3 totals 14 residues. The CDR3 DNA is TGTGCCAGCAGCTTAGGAACCTCGGAAAGTGAGCAGTTCTTC. Protein sequence: CASSLGTSESEQFF.

The chain uses TRBV4-1 and TRBJ2-3; D is possibly TRBD1 (5 bases). Germline CDR1 reads MGHRA; CDR2 reads YSYEKL. V lost 0 bases and J lost 0, with 16 bases in between. This CDR3 has 18 amino acids. The CDR3 is CASSQDRGQTRSTDTQYF. CDR3 sequence (DNA): TGCGCCAGCAGCCAAGATAGGGGCCAGACCCGGAGCACAGATACGCAGTATTTT.

V and J are TRBV25-1 and TRBJ2-1; 8 bases align to TRBD1. The CDR3 totals 18 residues. Germline CDR1 is MGHDK and CDR2 is SYGVNS. Trimming at V came to 4 bases and at J to 2 bases, leaving 13 bases not matched to a gene. The DNA for the CDR3 is TGTGCCAGCAGTGGGGTTATGCTGACAGGGGTACCCTACAATGAGCAGTTCTTC. It translates to CASSGVMLTGVPYNEQFF.

The genes are TRBV9 and TRBJ2-2; maybe TRBD2 (5 bases). Germline loops: CDR1 SGDLS, CDR2 YYNGEE. This CDR3 has 17 residues. The V end lost 1 base, the J end lost 0 bases, and 13 bases lay between the germline ends. This CDR3 reads CASSVRSEGPNTGELFF. CDR3 sequence (DNA): TGTGCCAGCAGCGTAAGGTCAGAGGGCCCGAACACCGGGGAGCTGTTTTTT. Filled out from reference TRBV9 and TRBJ2-2, the complete variable domain reads DSGVTQTPKHLITATGQRVTLRCSPRSGDLSVYWYQQSLDQGLQFLIQYYNGEERAKGNILERFSAQQFPDLHSELNLSSLELGDSALYFCASSVRSEGPNTGELFFGEGSRLTVL.